The clone carrying this T cell receptor (beta chain) was seen just once. Its cognate antigen is unknown. This entry belongs to a study of identical twins' blood T cells. Study-wide results and caveats: Twins shared more top CDR3 clonotypes than unrelated donors did.

TCR cDNA libraries came from RNA via a modified published protocol. One entry per CDR3 protein, called by TCRdb with MiXCR from the 5' RACE reads. The sample yields fewer than 1,500 distinct CDR3 sequences, 84% seen once. Likely shared infections and vaccines: all three twin pairs were reared together. The V gene's germline CDR1 is SGDLS and CDR2 YYNGEE. J was trimmed by 2 bases and V by 4 bases; bases with no gene match: 11. The CDR3 sequence is 16 residues long. Sequencing used PBMCs. This receptor was obtained from a woman aged 18-55 years in good health. The V gene is TRBV9, the J gene TRBJ1-1; 7 bases align to TRBD1. The chain's CDR3 is CASSSGPGGVNTEAFF. The CDR3 region has the DNA TGTGCCAGCAGCTCCGGCCCAGGGGGGGTAAACACTGAAGCTTTCTTT.